A single sample is the source of the 32 T cell receptor beta chains below, sequenced in a study of blood T cell repertoires in COVID-19. The table came from immunoSEQ multiplex PCR; TCRdb's copy has only in-frame clones and leaves some out. The table shows about 270,000 clones, with about 89% occurring only once. Specimen: peripheral blood. These receptor sequences come from a man aged 35 to 55 who had recovered from COVID-19.

This sequence joins TRBV27 and TRBJ2-7, with 11 bases that match TRBD2. J gave up 5 bases and V 4 bases, and 22 bases lay outside the gene matches. The germline V gene has CDR1 MNHEY and CDR2 SMNVEV (reference sequence). The CDR3 is 20 amino acids. The CDR3 DNA sequence: TGTGCCAGCAGTTACCATAGTCCGCGAGCCCTAGCGGGAGGTATCAACGAGCAGTACTTC. It specifies CASSYHSPRALAGGINEQYF.

The chain employs TRBV7-2 and TRBJ2-7; D is possibly TRBD2 (6 bases). The CDR3 runs to 15 residues. Trimming took 1 base from V and 5 from J, leaving 15 bases between them. CDR1 SGHTA and CDR2 FQGNSA come from the germline V gene. CDR3 residues: CASSLGGGAWDEQYF. The CDR3, as DNA: TGTGCCAGCAGCTTAGGTGGCGGGGCGTGGGACGAGCAGTACTTC. Full variable domain (rest looked up from reference TRBV7-2 and TRBJ2-7): GAGVSQSPSNKVTEKGKDVELRCDPISGHTALYWYRQSLGQGLEFLIYFQGNSAPDKSGLPSDRFSAERTGGSVSTLTIQRTQQEDSAVYLCASSLGGGAWDEQYFGPGTRLTVT.

The chain recombines TRBV28 with TRBJ2-7, with a possible D match to TRBD2 (5 bases). Germline CDR1 MDHEN, CDR2 SYDVKM. This CDR3 contains 15 residues. V gave up 4 bases and J gave up 3 bases, with 16 bases separating them. The CDR3 region is CASSSRDYFYYEQYF. In DNA form, the CDR3 reads TGTGCCAGCAGTTCCCGCGACTATTTCTACTACGAGCAGTACTTC.

The V call is TRBV7-2, the J call TRBJ2-7; 8 bases fit TRBD2. CDR1 and CDR2 (germline): SGHTA, FQGNSA. With V trimmed by 5 bases and J by 3 bases, 3 bases remained unmatched. The CDR3 extends over 13 amino acids. As DNA, the CDR3 is TGTGCCAGCAGCCGCCGGGGGGGCTACGAGCAGTACTTC. This translates into CASSRRGGYEQYF.

This chain joins TRBV7-9 and TRBJ1-2; 10 bases are shared with TRBD1. CDR1 and CDR2 from the germline V gene are SEHNR and FQNEAQ (reference sequence). J gave up 8 bases and V 0 bases, and 3 bases lay outside the gene matches. The CDR3 loop spans 14 amino acids. CDR3: CASSLAGQGNGYTF. The CDR3 DNA reads as TGTGCCAGCAGCTTAGCGGGACAGGGGAACGGCTACACCTTC. The variable domain in full, with the rest retrieved from reference TRBV7-9 and TRBJ1-2, is DTGVSQNPRHKITKRGQNVTFRCDPISEHNRLYWYRQTLGQGPEFLTYFQNEAQLEKSRLLSDRFSAERPKGSFSTLEIQRTEQGDSAMYLCASSLAGQGNGYTFGSGTRLTVV.

The rearrangement links TRBV6-6 to TRBJ1-2; 7 nucleotides align to TRBD1. The V gene end was trimmed by 6 bases and the J gene end by 6 bases; junction bases not matched to a gene: 10. Germline CDR1 and CDR2: MNHNY and SVGAGI (reference sequence). CDR3 size: 14 residues. CDR3 loop: CASSDPGTADGYTF. The CDR3 nucleotides are TGTGCCAGCAGCGACCCCGGGACAGCAGATGGCTACACCTTC.

The chain employs TRBV30 and TRBJ2-1, with TRBD1 as a possible D gene (5 bases). CDR3 size: 13 residues. V dropped 2 bases and J dropped 7 bases, with 12 bases sitting between them. Looked up from germline, CDR1 is GTSNPN and CDR2 is SVGIG (reference sequence). This CDR3 is CAWSYLRANEQFF. For the CDR3, the DNA is TGTGCCTGGAGTTACCTCAGGGCAAATGAGCAGTTCTTC.

For the CDR3, the DNA is TGTGCCAGCTCACCGTATACCCCACTAGCGGGAGGGCCGGATACGCAGTATTTT. Translated, it gives CASSPYTPLAGGPDTQYF. V usage is TRBV18 and J usage is TRBJ2-3; TRBD2 aligns across 13 bases. CDR1 and CDR2 from the germline V gene are KGHSH and LQKENI. V gave up 3 bases and J gave up 6 bases; unmatched junction bases: 12. The CDR3 has 18 residues.

The chain combines TRBV2 with TRBJ1-2; 10 bases are a match to TRBD1. V gave up 4 bases and J gave up 6 bases; unmatched junction bases: 8. This CDR3 contains 15 residues. The germline V gene encodes CDR1 SNHLY and CDR2 FYNNEI. This chain's CDR3 is CASSGQGAIRDGYTF. The CDR3 DNA reads as TGTGCCAGCAGTGGACAGGGGGCGATAAGGGATGGCTACACCTTC.

This clone has just one count. V gene TRBV18 combines with J gene TRBJ2-6; 7 positions agree with TRBD1. The CDR3 has 18 amino acids. V trimming: 5 bases; J trimming: 0 bases; junction bases outside the gene matches: 10. CDR1 and CDR2 from the germline V gene are KGHSH and LQKENI. In DNA form, the CDR3 reads TGTGCCAGCTCATCAAAGGACAGGTCCTACTCTGGGGCCAACGTCCTGACTTTC. This sequence encodes CASSSKDRSYSGANVLTF.

The chain combines TRBV5-4 with TRBJ2-7; a weak D match, TRBD2 (5 bases). Deletions cut 0 bases from V and 3 bases from J, with 16 bases between. Germline CDR1 reads SGHNT; CDR2 reads YYREEE (reference sequence). The length of the CDR3 is 16 residues. CDR3 DNA: TGTGCCAGCAGCTTGGCTATAGGACCCGGGAACTACGAGCAGTACTTC. Amino acids: CASSLAIGPGNYEQYF.

The chain uses TRBV12-5 and TRBJ2-1; 15 positions agree with TRBD2. V lost 3 bases and J lost 6; bases outside the gene matches: 9. CDR3 size: 18 residues. Germline V lookup: CDR1 LGHNT, CDR2 FRNRAP. The CDR3 DNA is TGTGCTAGTGGTTTCTGGGGACTAGCGGGAGGTTTAGCCAATGAGCAGTTCTTC. It encodes CASGFWGLAGGLANEQFF.

The chain is built from TRBV14 and TRBJ1-6; D unresolved. The CDR3 sequence is 15 residues long. Germline V gene lookup returns CDR1 SGHDN and CDR2 FVKESK. V was shortened by 1 base and J by 10 bases, with 14 bases between the two germline ends. The CDR3 DNA is TGTGCCAGCAGCCAAGGTGATCGGTCGTCCTCACCCCTCCACTTT. Translation gives CASSQGDRSSSPLHF.

This chain joins TRBV28 and TRBJ2-1; TRBD2 matches at 10 bases. CDR1 MDHEN and CDR2 SYDVKM come from the germline V gene. The V segment lost 5 bases and the J segment 8 bases; nucleotides outside the gene matches: 12. This CDR3 has 16 residues. The CDR3 here is CASSHLPASGSYEQFF. DNA of the CDR3: TGTGCCAGCAGTCACCTTCCGGCTAGCGGGAGTTATGAGCAGTTCTTC.

Written as DNA, the CDR3 is TGTGCCAGCAGCTTCAACAGGGTAGAGGGCTACACCTTC. Translating gives CASSFNRVEGYTF. This rearrangement joins TRBV5-6 to TRBJ1-2, with D perhaps TRBD1 (6 bases). The CDR3 has 13 amino acids. The germline CDR1 and CDR2 sequences are SGHDT and YYEEEE. V was pared by 2 bases and J by 8 bases, with 13 bases between.

The V call is TRBV25-1, the J call TRBJ1-2; D is possibly TRBD1 (5 bases). CDR3 length: 15 amino acids. Germline V gene lookup returns CDR1 MGHDK and CDR2 SYGVNS. Trimming shortened V by 3 bases and J by 5 bases, and 16 bases separated the two germline ends. The CDR3: CASSDREGGQYGYTF. The CDR3 DNA sequence: TGTGCCAGCAGTGACAGGGAAGGAGGGCAGTATGGCTACACCTTC.

The V and J genes are TRBV2 and TRBJ2-7; no clear D. Germline CDR1 SNHLY, CDR2 FYNNEI. V shed 6 bases and J shed 4 bases, with 7 bases lying between them. The CDR3 has 11 residues. In DNA, the CDR3 is TGTGCCAGCAGGATAGAATACGAGCAGTACTTC. Protein: CASRIEYEQYF.

The V call is TRBV3-1 (or the pseudogene TRBV3-2), the J call TRBJ2-7; TRBD2 agrees at 7 bases. CDR1 LGHDT and CDR2 YNNKEL come from the germline V gene (reference sequence). V lost 3 bases, J lost 5 bases, and 7 bases stayed unmatched. The CDR3 runs 14 residues. Written as DNA, the CDR3 is TGTGCCAGCAGCCACGCCAGACTAGCCCACGAGCAGTACTTC. Translated, it gives CASSHARLAHEQYF.

V and J are TRBV18 and TRBJ1-5; D may be TRBD1 (5 bases). Trimming left V 6 bases short and J 2 bases short, with 11 bases between. The length of the CDR3 is 14 residues. Germline V gene lookup returns CDR1 KGHSH and CDR2 LQKENI. CDR3 DNA: TGTGCCAGCTCCCCCAGGGAGGGCAATCAGCCCCAGCATTTT. Encoded protein: CASSPREGNQPQHF.

Here the CDR3 reads CASSLSSGGADNEQFF. CDR3 nucleotide sequence: TGTGCCAGCAGCTTGTCCAGCGGGGGGGCCGACAATGAGCAGTTCTTC. V gene TRBV7-2 combines with J gene TRBJ2-1; 10 bases line up with TRBD2. CDR3 length: 16 amino acids. Germline V lookup: CDR1 SGHTA, CDR2 FQGNSA. V was clipped by 3 bases and J by 5 bases; unmatched bases: 7.

V gene TRBV12-3 or TRBV12-4 combines with J gene TRBJ1-2, with TRBD1 identical over 7 bases. CDR3 length: 13 residues. J gave up 4 bases and V 1 base, and 0 bases lay outside the gene matches. The CDR3 nucleotides are TGTGCCAGCAGTTTAGGACAGGGCTATGGCTACACCTTC. This encodes CASSLGQGYGYTF.

The chain recombines TRBV6-5 with TRBJ1-1; 11 positions agree with TRBD1. This CDR3 is 16 amino acids long. CDR1 and CDR2 (germline): MNHEY, SVGAGI. The junction had 10 bases not matched to a gene; V was cut back by 1 base and J by 9 bases. The CDR3 region is CASSYLPGQGATKAFF. Here the CDR3 DNA reads TGTGCCAGCAGTTACTTACCAGGACAGGGGGCAACTAAAGCTTTCTTT.

The chain employs TRBV9 and TRBJ2-6, with TRBD1 matching 9 bases. The CDR3 loop spans 19 amino acids. Per the germline V gene, CDR1 is SGDLS and CDR2 is YYNGEE. V lost 0 bases to trimming and J lost 2 bases; unmatched junction nucleotides: 9. The CDR3 nucleotides are TGTGCCAGCAGCGTAGGGCCAGGGACAGGGTTCCCTGGGGCCAACGTCCTGACTTTC. It translates to CASSVGPGTGFPGANVLTF.

The CDR3 coding sequence is TGCAGCGTTGGGACAAGAGATATTGGCTACACCTTC. This encodes CSVGTRDIGYTF. The V call is TRBV29-1, the J call TRBJ1-2; the D gene is possibly TRBD1 (5 bases). Germline V gene lookup returns CDR1 SQVTM and CDR2 ANQGSEA. V shed 4 bases and J shed 7 bases, with 13 bases lying between them. The CDR3 spans 12 residues.

The rearrangement links TRBV29-1 to TRBJ2-1, with 11 nucleotides matching TRBD2. Per germline, CDR1 SQVTM and CDR2 ANQGSEA. CDR3 length: 14 amino acids. The V gene end was trimmed by 8 bases and the J gene end by 7 bases; junction bases not matched to a gene: 10. The CDR3 DNA is TGCAGCACAAATAGCGGGAGGGCGGCGAATGAGCAGTTCTTC. This codes for CSTNSGRAANEQFF.

The chain employs TRBV24-1 and TRBJ2-2; 7 bases align to TRBD2. The germline V gene has CDR1 KGHDR and CDR2 SFDVKD. V was pared by 3 bases and J by 0 bases, with 6 bases of the junction left unmatched. CDR3 length equals 17 residues. The CDR3 region is CATSDRAGNTNTGELFF. The CDR3 nucleotides read TGTGCCACCAGTGATCGAGCGGGGAACACGAACACCGGGGAGCTGTTTTTT.

The V call is TRBV7-9, the J call TRBJ1-5, with D maybe TRBD1 (6 bases). The V and J ends lost 5 bases and 7 bases respectively, with 18 bases between them. The CDR3 runs 15 residues. Germline V lookup: CDR1 SEHNR, CDR2 FQNEAQ (reference sequence). The CDR3 DNA follows: TGTGCCAGCAGCCCGGAGGGGGGGGTGGTGCAGCCCCAGCATTTT. Its translation is CASSPEGGVVQPQHF. Full variable domain (rest looked up from reference TRBV7-9 and TRBJ1-5): DTGVSQNPRHKITKRGQNVTFRCDPISEHNRLYWYRQTLGQGPEFLTYFQNEAQLEKSRLLSDRFSAERPKGSFSTLEIQRTEQGDSAMYLCASSPEGGVVQPQHFGDGTRLSIL.

V gene TRBV5-1 combines with J gene TRBJ1-2, with D perhaps TRBD1 (5 bases). Deletions cut 4 bases from V and 4 bases from J, with 14 bases between. Per the germline V gene, CDR1 is SGHRS and CDR2 is YFSETQ. The CDR3 extends over 14 amino acids. The CDR3 bases are TGCGCCAGCAGCAGGGGCGGACAAACCTATGGCTACACCTTC. Its translation: CASSRGGQTYGYTF.

The chain combines TRBV5-4 with TRBJ2-7; TRBD2 matches 7 bases. V was clipped by 0 bases and J by 7 bases; unmatched bases: 13. Germline V CDR1 and CDR2: SGHNT, YYREEE (reference sequence). This CDR3 contains 16 residues. CDR3 coding DNA: TGTGCCAGCAGCTTGGCGTTGGGAGGGCCGGCGAGTGAGCAGTACTTC. Protein: CASSLALGGPASEQYF.

The chain is built from TRBV19 and TRBJ1-5; D remains unclear. The CDR3 spans 17 residues. The V end lost 2 bases, the J end lost 2 bases, and 16 bases lay between the germline ends. CDR1 and CDR2 (germline): LNHDA, SQIVND (reference sequence). CDR3 DNA sequence: TGTGCCAGTAGTATACCCCCTTCGAGTAGTGGCAATCAGCCCCAGCATTTT. The encoded protein is CASSIPPSSSGNQPQHF.

The chain recombines TRBV12-3 or TRBV12-4 with TRBJ2-1, with D tentatively TRBD2 (5 bases). This CDR3 has 11 residues. Trimming cost V 4 bases and J 8 bases, with 6 bases left between them. The CDR3 nucleotides are TGTGCCAGCAGTTCTAGCCATGAGCAGTTCTTC. Translated, it gives CASSSSHEQFF.

The chain carries TRBV12-5 and TRBJ2-7; weak D call: TRBD2 (6 bases). Germline assignment: CDR1 LGHNT and CDR2 FRNRAP. With 6 bases removed from V and 3 bases from J, the gap between germline ends came to 15 bases. The CDR3 is 14 residues long. Here the CDR3 reads CASGPLGGGYEQYF. CDR3 sequence (DNA): TGTGCTAGTGGACCCCTTGGGGGAGGCTACGAGCAGTACTTC.